The clone carrying this TCR beta chain was counted between two and nine times. The V gene lost 2 bases and the J gene lost 8 bases, with 10 bases spanning the gap. Germline V gene sequence: CDR1 SGHNT, CDR2 YYREEE (reference sequence). The CDR3 consists of 12 residues. The data were obtained in a study of PD-1 blockade in classical Hodgkin lymphoma. Here immunoSEQ multiplex PCR was the method, and the copy in TCRdb shows in-frame clones only, minus some. The table records tens of thousands of clones, about 90% of them present only once. Documented time point: cycle 4 day 1 (C4D1), after six to seven weeks of nivolumab. Following autologous stem cell transplantation, relapse occurred in every patient, and exposure to brentuximab vedotin varied.

Sequencing was performed on peripheral blood mononuclear cells (PBMCs), taken before the fourth cycle of nivolumab. V gene TRBV5-4 combines with J gene TRBJ1-2; D unresolved. The clonotype was recovered from a human donor with classical Hodgkin lymphoma. The CDR3 DNA follows: TGTGCCAGCAGCTTCCCGAAGCGGGGCTACACCTTC. This encodes CASSFPKRGYTF.